This paragraph covers one T cell receptor (beta chain) sequence. Its antigen is not identified. Depths of 1 in 200,000 to 1 in 1 million T cells were the sequencing target. Libraries were prepared by immunoSEQ multiplex PCR; TCRdb keeps only in-frame clonotypes and omits some of them. The table records approximately 200,000 clones, over 55% of them present only once. The data are from a study of cytotoxic CD8 clonotypes in ibrutinib-treated CLL. Study as a whole: The study recorded mean values of about 260,000 productive templates and 94,082 productive rearrangements per sample.

The study, taken as a whole, reports: Upon ibrutinib response clonality rose, and upon progression it fell back toward baseline. Public clonotypes showed up rarely, and on treatment they shrank or held steady.

Sequenced here: PBMCs, sampled after 24 months of ibrutinib treatment. The source is a human donor with chronic lymphocytic leukemia.

CDR3 amino acids: CASSLASGSYEQYF. CDR3 nucleotides: TGTGCCAGCAGCTTAGCTTCCGGATCCTACGAGCAGTACTTC. V and J are TRBV7-6 and TRBJ2-7, with D unclear. CDR1 and CDR2 (germline): SGHVS, FNYEAQ. V gave up 0 bases and J gave up 1 base, with 7 bases separating them. The CDR3 contains 14 residues.